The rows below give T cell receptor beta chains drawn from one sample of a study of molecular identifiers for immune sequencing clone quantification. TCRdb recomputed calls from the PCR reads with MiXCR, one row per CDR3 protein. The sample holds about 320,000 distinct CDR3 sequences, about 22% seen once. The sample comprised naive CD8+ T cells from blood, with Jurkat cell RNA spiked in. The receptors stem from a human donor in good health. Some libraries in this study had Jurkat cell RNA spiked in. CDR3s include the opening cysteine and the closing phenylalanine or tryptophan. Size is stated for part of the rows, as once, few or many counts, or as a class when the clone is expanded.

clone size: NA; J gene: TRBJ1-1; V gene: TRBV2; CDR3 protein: CASRSQGFAEAFF
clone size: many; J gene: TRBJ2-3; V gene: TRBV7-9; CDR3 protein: CASSFDSGTDTQYF
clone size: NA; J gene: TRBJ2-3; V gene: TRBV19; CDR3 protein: CASRISGKDTGTQYF
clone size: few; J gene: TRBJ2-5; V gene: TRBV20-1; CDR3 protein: CSARTGLQETQYF
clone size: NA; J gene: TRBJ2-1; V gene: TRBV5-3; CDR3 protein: CASSLVLSGEEQFF
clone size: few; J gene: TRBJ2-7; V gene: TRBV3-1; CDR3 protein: CASSHFSGSHEQYF
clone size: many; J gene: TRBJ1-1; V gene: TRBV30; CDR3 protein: CAWSLTGPPAFF
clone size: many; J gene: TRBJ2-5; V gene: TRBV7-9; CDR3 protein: CASSQALRDGETQYF
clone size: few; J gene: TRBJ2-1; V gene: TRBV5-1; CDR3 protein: CASSLYRDRGYNEQFF
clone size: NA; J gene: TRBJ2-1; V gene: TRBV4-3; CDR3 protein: CASSQTSGGAVGYNEQFF
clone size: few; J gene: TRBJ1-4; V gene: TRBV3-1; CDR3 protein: CASSQDLFEGGGEKLFF
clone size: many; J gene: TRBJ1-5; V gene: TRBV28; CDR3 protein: CASRRQGFQPQHF
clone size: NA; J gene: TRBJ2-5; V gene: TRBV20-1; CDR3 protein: CSAGDSLRGETQYF
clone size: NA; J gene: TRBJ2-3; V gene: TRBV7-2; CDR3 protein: CASSHTGITTDTQYF
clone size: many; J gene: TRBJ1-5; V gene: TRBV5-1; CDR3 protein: CASSLSANQPQHF
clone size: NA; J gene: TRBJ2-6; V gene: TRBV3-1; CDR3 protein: CASSQDGTGYFISGANVLTF
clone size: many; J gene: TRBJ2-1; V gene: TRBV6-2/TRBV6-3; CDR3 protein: CASSYAGEQFF
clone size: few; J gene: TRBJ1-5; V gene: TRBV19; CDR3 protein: CASSIFSGGRDSNQPQHF
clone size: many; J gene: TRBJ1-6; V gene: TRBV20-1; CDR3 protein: CSARDKSGTYNSPLHF
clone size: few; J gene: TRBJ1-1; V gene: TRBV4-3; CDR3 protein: CASSLWTGLVTEAFF
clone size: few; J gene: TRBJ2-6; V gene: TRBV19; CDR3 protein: CASELDSGANVLTF
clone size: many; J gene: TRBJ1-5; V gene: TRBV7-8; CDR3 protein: CASSLVFDPPGQPQHF
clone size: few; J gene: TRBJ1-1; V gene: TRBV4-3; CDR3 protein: CASSLSEELNTEAFF
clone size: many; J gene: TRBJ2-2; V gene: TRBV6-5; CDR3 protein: CASSPAAANTGELFF
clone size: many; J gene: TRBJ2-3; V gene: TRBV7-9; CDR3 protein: CASKDLRDTQYF
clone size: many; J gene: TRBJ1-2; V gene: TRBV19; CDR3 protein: CASSMGDRPDFYGYTF
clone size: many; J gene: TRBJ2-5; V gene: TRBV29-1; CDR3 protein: CSVEFGQGQTQYF
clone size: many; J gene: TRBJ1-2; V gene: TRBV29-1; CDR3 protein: CSVESGTTAFYGYTF
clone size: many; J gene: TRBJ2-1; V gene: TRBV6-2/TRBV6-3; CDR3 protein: CASRDTGADNEQFF
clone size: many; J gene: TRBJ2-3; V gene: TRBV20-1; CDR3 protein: CSAALEIGLAGDTQYF
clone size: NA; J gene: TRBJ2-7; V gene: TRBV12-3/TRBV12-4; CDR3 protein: CASREEGPYEQYF
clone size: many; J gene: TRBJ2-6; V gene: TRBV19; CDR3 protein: CASKETGSSGANVLTF
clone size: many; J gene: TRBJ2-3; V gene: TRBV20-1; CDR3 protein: CSARDFATSTDTQYF
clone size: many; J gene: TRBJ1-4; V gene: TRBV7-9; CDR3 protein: CASSGQSANEKLFF
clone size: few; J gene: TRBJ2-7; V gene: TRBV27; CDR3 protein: CASSSSPTGNYEQYF
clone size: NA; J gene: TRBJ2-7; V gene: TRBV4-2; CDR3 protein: CASSQYEYYEQYF
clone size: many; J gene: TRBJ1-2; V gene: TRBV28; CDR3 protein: CASKATGGYDYGYTF
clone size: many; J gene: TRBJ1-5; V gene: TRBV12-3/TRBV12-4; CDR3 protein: CASSVVGGGNQPQHF
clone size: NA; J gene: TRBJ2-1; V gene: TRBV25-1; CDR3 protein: CASSGGGTRHEQFF
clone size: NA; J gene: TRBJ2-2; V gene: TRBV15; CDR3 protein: CATGRILAGNTGELFF
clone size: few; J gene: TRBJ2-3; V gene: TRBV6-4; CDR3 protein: CASSGGHASTDTQYF
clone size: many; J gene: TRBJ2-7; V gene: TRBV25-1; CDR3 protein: CASSGRREGYEQYF
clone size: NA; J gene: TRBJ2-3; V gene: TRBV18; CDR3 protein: CASTRTTGLTDTQYF
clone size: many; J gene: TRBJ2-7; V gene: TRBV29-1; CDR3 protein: CSVPGVYEQYF
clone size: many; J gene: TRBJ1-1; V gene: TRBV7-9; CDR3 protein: CASSLEQGALGNTEAFF
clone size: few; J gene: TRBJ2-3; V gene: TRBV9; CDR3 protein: CASSGNPGLAGGSLDTQYF
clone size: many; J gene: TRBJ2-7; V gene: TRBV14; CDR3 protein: CASSQIGGSYEQYF
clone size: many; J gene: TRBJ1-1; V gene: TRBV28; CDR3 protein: CASSLRGGYTEAFF
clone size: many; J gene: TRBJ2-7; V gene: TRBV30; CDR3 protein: CSTERGYEQYF
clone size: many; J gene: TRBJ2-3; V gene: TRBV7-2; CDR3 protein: CASSLSVRTAYTDTQYF
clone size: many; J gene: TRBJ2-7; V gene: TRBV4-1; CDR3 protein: CASSRVTAPYEQYF
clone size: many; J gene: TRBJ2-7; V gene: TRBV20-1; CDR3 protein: CSARSGQTYEQYF
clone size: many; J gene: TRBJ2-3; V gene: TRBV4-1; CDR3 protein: CASRGGTDTQYF
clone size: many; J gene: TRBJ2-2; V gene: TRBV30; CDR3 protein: CAWTGSGAGELFF
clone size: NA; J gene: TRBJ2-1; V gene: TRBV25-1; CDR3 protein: CASSDLAGVYNEQFF
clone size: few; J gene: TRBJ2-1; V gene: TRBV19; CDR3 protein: CASSITSGGANEQFF
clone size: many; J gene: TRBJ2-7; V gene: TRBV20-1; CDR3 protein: CSARVRADSSYEQYF
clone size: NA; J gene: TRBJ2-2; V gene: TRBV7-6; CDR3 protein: CASSLGVDHTGELFF
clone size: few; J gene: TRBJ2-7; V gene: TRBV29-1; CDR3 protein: CSAEEGDKGTCEQYF
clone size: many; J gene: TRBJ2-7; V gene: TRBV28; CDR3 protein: CASSFPGQGYEQYF